Below, 2 T cell receptor beta chains from the same sample are listed, as sequenced in a study of cytomegalovirus exposure and HLA in healthy donors. PCR primers comprised 60 Vbeta and 13 Jbeta primers. Clones were read by immunoSEQ multiplex PCR, and TCRdb kept only the in-frame ones, dropping some. The table has fewer than 70,000 clones, roughly 83% seen once. The sample comprised PBMCs. The source is a middle-aged man in good health and CMV-seronegative.

The genes are TRBV5-1 and TRBJ2-5, with D perhaps TRBD1 (6 bases). The CDR3 runs 14 residues. Germline V gene lookup returns CDR1 SGHRS and CDR2 YFSETQ. V was shortened by 2 bases and J by 5 bases, with 13 bases between the two germline ends. The chain's CDR3 is CASSFGTTRETQYF. The CDR3 coding sequence is TGCGCCAGCAGCTTCGGGACAACTCGGGAGACCCAGTACTTC.

The J gene is TRBJ1-1, the V gene TRBV30; TRBD1 is a possible D gene (5 bases). The CDR3 totals 12 residues. The ends were cut back, 7 bases at V and 5 bases at J, with 14 bases in the middle. Germline V gene data show CDR1 as GTSNPN and CDR2 as SVGIG (reference sequence). CDR3 bases: TGTGCCTCCTCGGGGGGTAATACTGAAGCTTTCTTT. It yields the protein CASSGGNTEAFF.